This T cell receptor beta chain originates from a study of T cell changes during pregnancy in multiple sclerosis. With 7 bases removed from V and 5 bases from J, the gap between germline ends came to 17 bases. The CDR3 is 14 residues long. Germline V CDR1 and CDR2: LGHNT, FRNRAP. TCRdb's table, derived via immunoSEQ multiplex PCR, lists solely in-frame clones and lacks some. The data show under 95,000 clones, roughly 92% seen once. The chain carries TRBV12-5 and TRBJ1-1, with D possibly TRBD1 on 6 matching bases. Sequences were derived from peripheral blood, sampled in the second trimester of pregnancy. This TCR came from a female donor with multiple sclerosis, enrolled in a pregnancy study. CDR3 nucleotides: TGTGCTAGTGTCCGAGGGGGTGTTGGGACTGAAGCTTTCTTT. It translates to CASVRGGVGTEAFF.